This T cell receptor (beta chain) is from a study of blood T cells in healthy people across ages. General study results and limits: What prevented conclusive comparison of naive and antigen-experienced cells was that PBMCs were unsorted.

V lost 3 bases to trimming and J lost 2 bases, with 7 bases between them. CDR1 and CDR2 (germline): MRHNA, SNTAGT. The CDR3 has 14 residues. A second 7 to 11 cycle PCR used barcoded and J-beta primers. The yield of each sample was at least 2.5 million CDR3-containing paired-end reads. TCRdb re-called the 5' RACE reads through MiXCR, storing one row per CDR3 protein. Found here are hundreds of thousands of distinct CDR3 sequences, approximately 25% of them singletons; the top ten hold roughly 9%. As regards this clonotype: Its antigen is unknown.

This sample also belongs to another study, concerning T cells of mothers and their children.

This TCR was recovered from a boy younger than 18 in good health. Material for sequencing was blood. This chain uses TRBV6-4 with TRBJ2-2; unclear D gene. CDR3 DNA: TGTGCCAGCAGTGAGATCGACAACACCGGGGAGCTGTTTTTT. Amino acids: CASSEIDNTGELFF.